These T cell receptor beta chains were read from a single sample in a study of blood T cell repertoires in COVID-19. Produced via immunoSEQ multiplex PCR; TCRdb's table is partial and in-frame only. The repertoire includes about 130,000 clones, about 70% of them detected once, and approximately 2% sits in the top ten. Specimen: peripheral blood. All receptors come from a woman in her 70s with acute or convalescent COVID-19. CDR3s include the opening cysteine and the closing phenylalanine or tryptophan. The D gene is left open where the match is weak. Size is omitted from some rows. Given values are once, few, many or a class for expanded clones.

DNA: TGTGCCAGCAGCTTATTCCGCTCCTACGAGCAGTACTTC; CDR3: CASSLFRSYEQYF; J: TRBJ2-7; V: TRBV11-2; size: -; D: -; length: 13
DNA: TGTGCCAGCAGTGAAGCGGGGGGGCACTCCTACGAGCAGTACTTC; CDR3: CASSEAGGHSYEQYF; J: TRBJ2-7; V: TRBV6-1; size: -; D: -; length: 15
DNA: TGTGCCAGCAGCTTAGACGGGATCCCGGGTGGCGATACGCAGTATTTT; CDR3: CASSLDGIPGGDTQYF; J: TRBJ2-3; V: TRBV7-9; size: -; D: -; length: 16
DNA: TGTGCCAGCAGCCATAGGCGACAGGGGACCGGGGAGCTGTTTTTT; CDR3: CASSHRRQGTGELFF; J: TRBJ2-2; V: TRBV14; size: -; D: TRBD1; length: 15
DNA: TGCGCCAGCAGCGGACAGGGGGCCACTGAAGCTTTCTTT; CDR3: CASSGQGATEAFF; J: TRBJ1-1; V: TRBV10-2; size: -; D: TRBD1; length: 13
DNA: TGCGCCAGCAGCCCGGGACAGGGGGGCACCGGGGAGCTGTTTTTT; CDR3: CASSPGQGGTGELFF; J: TRBJ2-2; V: TRBV4-1; size: -; D: TRBD1; length: 15
DNA: TGTGCCACCAGTGAACCGACAGGGGGCGACACCGGGGAGCTGTTTTTT; CDR3: CATSEPTGGDTGELFF; J: TRBJ2-2; V: TRBV24-1; size: many; D: TRBD1; length: 16
DNA: TGTGCCAGCAGCCCGACAGGGGGCACCAACTACGAGCAGTACTTC; CDR3: CASSPTGGTNYEQYF; J: TRBJ2-7; V: TRBV6-5; size: -; D: TRBD1; length: 15
DNA: TGTGCCAGCACGGGAATGAACACTGAAGCTTTCTTT; CDR3: CASTGMNTEAFF; J: TRBJ1-1; V: TRBV2; size: -; D: -; length: 12
DNA: TGTGCCAGTAGTAGCGGGGGGGCCTTTCTTGAGCAGTACTTC; CDR3: CASSSGGAFLEQYF; J: TRBJ2-7; V: TRBV19; size: -; D: TRBD2; length: 14
DNA: TGTGCCAGCAGCCCTTCCCGGGACAGGGTTAGCGAGCAGTACTTC; CDR3: CASSPSRDRVSEQYF; J: TRBJ2-7; V: TRBV13; size: -; D: TRBD1; length: 15
DNA: TGTGCCAGCGGCTGGCCGAATTCACCCCTCCACTTT; CDR3: CASGWPNSPLHF; J: TRBJ1-6; V: TRBV27; size: few; D: -; length: 12
DNA: TGTGCCAGCAGTCCAGTTAGGACAGGGACCTATGGCTACACCTTC; CDR3: CASSPVRTGTYGYTF; J: TRBJ1-2; V: TRBV6-6; size: -; D: TRBD1; length: 15
DNA: TGTGCCAGCAGTTTGGGCGGGTACAATGAGCAGTTCTTC; CDR3: CASSLGGYNEQFF; J: TRBJ2-1; V: TRBV12-3/TRBV12-4; size: -; D: -; length: 13
DNA: TGTGCTAGTGGCCTCGGGGGAGGCCGGGCCGGGGAGCTGTTTTTT; CDR3: CASGLGGGRAGELFF; J: TRBJ2-2; V: TRBV12-5; size: few; D: -; length: 15
DNA: TGTGCCAGTTCCCGGGACAGACAAGAGACCCAGTACTTC; CDR3: CASSRDRQETQYF; J: TRBJ2-5; V: TRBV6-5; size: -; D: TRBD1; length: 13
DNA: TGTGCCAGTAGTTATTCAGGGTCTCAGCCCCAGCATTTT; CDR3: CASSYSGSQPQHF; J: TRBJ1-5; V: TRBV19; size: -; D: -; length: 13
DNA: TGTGCCAGCAGTGACTCGGTTTGCTGGGGGCTGGATGAGACGCAGTATTTT; CDR3: CASSDSVCWGLDETQYF; J: TRBJ2-3; V: TRBV6-4; size: -; D: -; length: 17
DNA: TGTGCCAGCACCCAACAGGGGTTTAGGGACGAGCAGTACTTC; CDR3: CASTQQGFRDEQYF; J: TRBJ2-7; V: TRBV6-5; size: -; D: TRBD1; length: 14
DNA: TGTGCCAGCAGTGCCGATTTGGGGGGAGAGACCCAGTACTTC; CDR3: CASSADLGGETQYF; J: TRBJ2-5; V: TRBV2; size: -; D: -; length: 14
DNA: TGCGCCAGCAGCTTGGCGGCGGGGGCGGCTGAAGCTTTCTTT; CDR3: CASSLAAGAAEAFF; J: TRBJ1-1; V: TRBV5-1; size: -; D: -; length: 14
DNA: TGCGCCAGCAGTGAGGGGGGCTTCGAGCAGTACTTC; CDR3: CASSEGGFEQYF; J: TRBJ2-7; V: TRBV10-1; size: -; D: -; length: 12
DNA: TGTGCCAGCAGTTACGTGGGCGGGAGCTCTCTCGAGCAGTACTTC; CDR3: CASSYVGGSSLEQYF; J: TRBJ2-7; V: TRBV6-2/TRBV6-3; size: -; D: TRBD2; length: 15
DNA: TGCACCAGCAGCCAACCTCGAGGGAGATCGGGCTACACCTTC; CDR3: CTSSQPRGRSGYTF; J: TRBJ1-2; V: TRBV1; size: -; D: -; length: 14
DNA: TGTGCCACCAGCGGGAGCAGAAGCTCTGGAAACACCATATATTTT; CDR3: CATSGSRSSGNTIYF; J: TRBJ1-3; V: TRBV15; size: many; D: -; length: 15
DNA: TGTGCCAGCAGTTACTCGGGAGGGGATGTGTCAGCTTTCTTT; CDR3: CASSYSGGDVSAFF; J: TRBJ1-1; V: TRBV6-5; size: -; D: -; length: 14